The 15 T cell receptor beta chains below were found in one sample sequenced in a study of early stage breast cancer tumors. Measured with immunoSEQ multiplex PCR; TCRdb has only the in-frame clones, and not every one. Of 44,000 or so clones detected, roughly 80% appear once; the ten largest clones hold approximately 1.4%. The source material was blood. All receptors come from a person in their fifties with breast cancer.

The chain has TRBV9 and TRBJ1-4; D is perhaps TRBD1 (5 bases). Germline values: CDR1 SGDLS, CDR2 YYNGEE. V was cut by 2 bases and J by 5 bases, with 7 bases left in between. There are 13 residues in the CDR3. The CDR3 loop is CASSVGGNEKLFF. CDR3 DNA sequence: TGTGCCAGCAGCGTCGGGGGGAATGAAAAACTGTTTTTT. Drawing the rest from reference TRBV9 and TRBJ1-4, the complete variable domain is DSGVTQTPKHLITATGQRVTLRCSPRSGDLSVYWYQQSLDQGLQFLIQYYNGEERAKGNILERFSAQQFPDLHSELNLSSLELGDSALYFCASSVGGNEKLFFGSGTQLSVL.

The rearrangement links TRBV10-2 to TRBJ2-7; unclear D gene. Germline V gene sequence: CDR1 WSHSY, CDR2 SAAADI. The V end was cut by 7 bases, the J end by 2 bases, with 12 bases between. This CDR3 contains 13 residues. CDR3 sequence (DNA): TGCGCCAGCAACCCTCAGGAGACCTACGAGCAGTACTTC. This codes for CASNPQETYEQYF.

CDR3 bases: TGTGCCAGTAGTATAGGGGGGAGAAACATTCAGTACTTC. Translation gives CASSIGGRNIQYF. The V gene is TRBV19, the J gene TRBJ2-4; the D call may be TRBD1 or TRBD2 (5 bases each). The CDR3 runs to 13 residues. Germline CDR1 and CDR2: LNHDA and SQIVND (reference sequence). Between the trimmed V and J ends, which lost 1 base and 6 bases, there was a span of 7 bases.

The V and J genes are TRBV30 and TRBJ1-2; TRBD1 is a possible D gene (5 bases). The CDR3 has 12 amino acids. Germline CDR1 and CDR2: GTSNPN and SVGIG (reference sequence). The V end lost 2 bases, the J end lost 3 bases, and 7 bases lay between the germline ends. As DNA, the CDR3 is TGTGCCTGGAGTCCGGGACACTATGGCTACACCTTC. Protein: CAWSPGHYGYTF.

The J gene is TRBJ1-1, the V gene TRBV27, with D unclear. CDR3 length: 13 amino acids. CDR1 MNHEY and CDR2 SMNVEV come from the germline V gene (reference sequence). The ends were cut back, 1 base at V and 1 base at J, with 4 bases in the middle. The CDR3 is CASSLWGNTEAFF. DNA of the CDR3: TGTGCCAGCAGTTTATGGGGGAACACTGAAGCTTTCTTT.

Regarding this clone: An end of the junction does not agree with germline; a read error may underlie this. The V call is TRBV7-6, the J call TRBJ2-1, with unresolved D. This CDR3 is 13 amino acids long. The germline gives CDR1 SGHVS, CDR2 FNYEAQ. The CDR3 nucleotides read TGTGCCAGCAGCTTTACCTCCCACAATGAGCAGTTCTTC. It specifies CASSFTSHNEQFF. The whole variable domain, filled in from reference TRBV7-6 and TRBJ2-1, reads GAGVSQSPRYKVTKRGQDVALRCDPISGHVSLYWYRQALGQGPEFLTYFNYEAQQDKSGLPNDRFSAERPEGSISTLTIQRTEQRDSAMYRCASSFTSHNEQFFGPGTRLTVL.

The J gene is TRBJ1-2, the V gene TRBV27; the match to TRBD1 covers 10 bases. The ends lost 9 bases at V and 6 bases at J; junction bases unmatched: 4. The V gene's germline CDR1 is MNHEY and CDR2 SMNVEV (reference sequence). The CDR3 covers 12 residues. This CDR3 is CASAGQGNGYTF. The CDR3, as DNA: TGTGCCAGTGCGGGACAGGGGAATGGCTACACCTTC.

This sequence joins TRBV5-1 and TRBJ2-7; 10 bases fit TRBD1. Trimming at V came to 4 bases and at J to 4 bases, leaving 5 bases not matched to a gene. The CDR3 has 14 amino acids. In germline, CDR1 is SGHRS, CDR2 YFSETQ. CDR3 nucleotide sequence: TGCGCCAGCAGCACCGGGACAGGGGCGTACGAGCAGTACTTC. Its protein product is CASSTGTGAYEQYF.

This CDR3 is CASSERSPDTQYF. CDR3 bases: TGTGCCAGCAGTGAGCGGAGTCCAGATACGCAGTATTTT. The chain has TRBV2 and TRBJ2-3; no clear D gene. V lost 3 bases and J 4 bases, leaving 8 bases between the germline ends. This CDR3 spans 13 amino acids. Germline V lookup: CDR1 SNHLY, CDR2 FYNNEI.

The rearrangement uses TRBV19 and TRBJ2-2, with 10 positions matching TRBD1. The V gene end was trimmed by 5 bases and the J gene end by 6 bases; junction bases not matched to a gene: 6. Germline CDR1 and CDR2: LNHDA and SQIVND (reference sequence). The CDR3 spans 15 residues. The CDR3 here is CASSETGGAAGELFF. The CDR3 DNA sequence: TGTGCCAGTAGTGAGACAGGGGGCGCCGCCGGGGAGCTGTTTTTT. Together with reference TRBV19 and TRBJ2-2, the CDR3 gives the full variable domain: DGGITQSPKYLFRKEGQNVTLSCEQNLNHDAMYWYRQDPGQGLRLIYYSQIVNDFQKGDIAEGYSVSREKKESFPLTVTSAQKNPTAFYLCASSETGGAAGELFFGEGSRLTVL.

The chain joins TRBV7-2 to TRBJ2-2; 8 bases line up with TRBD2. Germline loops: CDR1 SGHTA, CDR2 FQGNSA. CDR3 length: 13 amino acids. Trimming removed 11 bases from V and 6 bases from J; junction bases left unmatched: 8. As DNA, the CDR3 is TGTGCCTCGCGGAGCGGGAGCCCCGGGGAGCTGTTTTTT. Its protein product is CASRSGSPGELFF.

The genes are TRBV5-1 and TRBJ2-3, with 12 bases fitting TRBD2. The CDR3 has 18 amino acids. V shed 0 bases, J shed 2 bases, and the junction held 7 bases outside the gene matches. Germline V gives CDR1 SGHRS, CDR2 YFSETQ. The CDR3 loop is CASSLGLAGVLPTDTQYF. CDR3 in DNA: TGCGCCAGCAGCTTGGGACTAGCGGGGGTTCTCCCCACAGATACGCAGTATTTT. Full variable domain (outside the CDR3, taken from reference TRBV5-1 and TRBJ2-3): KAGVTQTPRYLIKTRGQQVTLSCSPISGHRSVSWYQQTPGQGLQFLFEYFSETQRNKGNFPGRFSGRQFSNSRSEMNVSTLELGDSALYLCASSLGLAGVLPTDTQYFGPGTRLTVL.

The CDR3 region is CASSLGPINTGELFF. The CDR3 coding sequence is TGTGCCAGCAGCTTAGGACCGATTAACACCGGGGAGCTGTTTTTT. This rearrangement joins TRBV7-2 to TRBJ2-2, with D uncertain. This CDR3 comprises 15 residues. CDR1 and CDR2 (germline): SGHTA, FQGNSA. V gave up 1 base and J gave up 2 bases, with 8 bases separating them.

This chain uses TRBV6-5 with TRBJ1-5; 7 positions agree with TRBD1. Trimming removed 6 bases from V and 7 bases from J; junction bases left unmatched: 9. This CDR3 is built from 14 residues. The germline CDR1 and CDR2 sequences are MNHEY and SVGAGI. CDR3 nucleotide sequence: TGTGCCAGCAGCTATATAGGGGGCGGGCAGCCCCAGCATTTT. The encoded protein is CASSYIGGGQPQHF.

The CDR3 sequence is CASSQGSSGVQETQYF. The CDR3 coding sequence is TGTGCCAGCAGCCAAGGGAGTAGCGGGGTACAAGAGACCCAGTACTTC. The chain links TRBV4-2 to TRBJ2-5; TRBD2 matches at 8 bases. The CDR3 runs 16 residues. J lost 2 bases, V lost 1 base, and 6 bases had no gene match. Germline CDR1 reads LGHNA; CDR2 reads YNFKEQ.